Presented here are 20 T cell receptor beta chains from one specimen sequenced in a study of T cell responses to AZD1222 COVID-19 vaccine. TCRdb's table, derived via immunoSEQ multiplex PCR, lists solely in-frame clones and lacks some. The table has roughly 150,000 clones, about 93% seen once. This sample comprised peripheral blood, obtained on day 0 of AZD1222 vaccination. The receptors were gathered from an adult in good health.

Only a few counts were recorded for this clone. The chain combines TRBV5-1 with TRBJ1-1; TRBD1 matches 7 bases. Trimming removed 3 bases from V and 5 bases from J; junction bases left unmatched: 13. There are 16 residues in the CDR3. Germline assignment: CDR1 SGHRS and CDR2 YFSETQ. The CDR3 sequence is CASSSGQERWGTEAFF. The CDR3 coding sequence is TGCGCCAGCAGCTCCGGACAGGAGAGGTGGGGTACTGAAGCTTTCTTT.

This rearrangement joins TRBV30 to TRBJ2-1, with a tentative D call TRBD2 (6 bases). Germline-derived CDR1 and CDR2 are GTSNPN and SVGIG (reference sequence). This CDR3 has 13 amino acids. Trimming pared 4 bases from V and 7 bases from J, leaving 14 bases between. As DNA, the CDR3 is TGTGCCTGGAACGGAGGGCCGGGGAATGAGCAGTTCTTC. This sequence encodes CAWNGGPGNEQFF.

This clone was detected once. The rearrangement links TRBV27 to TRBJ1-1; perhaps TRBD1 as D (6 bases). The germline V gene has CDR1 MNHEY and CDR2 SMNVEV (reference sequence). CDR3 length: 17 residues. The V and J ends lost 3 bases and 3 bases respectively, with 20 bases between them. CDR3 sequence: CASSFYRAGGLDTEAFF. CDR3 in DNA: TGTGCCAGCAGTTTTTACAGGGCCGGAGGTTTGGACACTGAAGCTTTCTTT.

The CDR3 DNA follows: TGTGCCAGTAGTAGGGGGGCTCGCGGGGGCGCGACTGAAGCTTTCTTT. Translation gives CASSRGARGGATEAFF. The chain couples TRBV19 to TRBJ1-1; tentative D call: TRBD1 (6 bases). V lost 4 bases and J 5 bases, leaving 20 bases between the germline ends. The CDR3 consists of 16 residues. Looked up from germline, CDR1 is LNHDA and CDR2 is SQIVND (reference sequence).

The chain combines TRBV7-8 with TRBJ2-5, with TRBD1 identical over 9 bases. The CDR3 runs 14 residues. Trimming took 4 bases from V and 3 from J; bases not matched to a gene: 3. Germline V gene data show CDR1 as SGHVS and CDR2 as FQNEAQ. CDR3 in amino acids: CASSWTGEEETQYF. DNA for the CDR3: TGTGCCAGCAGCTGGACAGGGGAGGAAGAGACCCAGTACTTC.

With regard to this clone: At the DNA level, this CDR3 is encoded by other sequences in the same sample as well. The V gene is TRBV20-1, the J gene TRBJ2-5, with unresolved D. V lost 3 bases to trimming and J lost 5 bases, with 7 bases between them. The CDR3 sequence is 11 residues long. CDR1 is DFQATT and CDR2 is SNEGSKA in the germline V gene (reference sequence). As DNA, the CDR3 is TGCAGTGCTAGGGTAGCCGAGACCCAGTACTTC. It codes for CSARVAETQYF.

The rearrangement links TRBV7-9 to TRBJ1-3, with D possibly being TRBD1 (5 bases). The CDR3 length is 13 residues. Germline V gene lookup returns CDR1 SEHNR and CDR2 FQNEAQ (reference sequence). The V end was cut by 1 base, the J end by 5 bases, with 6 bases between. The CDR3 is CASSLGQRNTIYF. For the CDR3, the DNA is TGTGCCAGCAGCTTAGGACAGCGAAACACCATATATTTT. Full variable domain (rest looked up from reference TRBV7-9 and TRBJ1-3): DTGVSQNPRHKITKRGQNVTFRCDPISEHNRLYWYRQTLGQGPEFLTYFQNEAQLEKSRLLSDRFSAERPKGSFSTLEIQRTEQGDSAMYLCASSLGQRNTIYFGEGSWLTVV.

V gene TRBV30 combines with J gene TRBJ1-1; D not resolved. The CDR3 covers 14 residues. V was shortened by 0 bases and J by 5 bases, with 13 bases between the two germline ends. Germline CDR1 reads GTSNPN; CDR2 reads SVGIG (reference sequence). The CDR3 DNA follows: TGTGCCTGGAGTGTAGCAATCAGAGGGACTGAAGCTTTCTTT. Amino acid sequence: CAWSVAIRGTEAFF.

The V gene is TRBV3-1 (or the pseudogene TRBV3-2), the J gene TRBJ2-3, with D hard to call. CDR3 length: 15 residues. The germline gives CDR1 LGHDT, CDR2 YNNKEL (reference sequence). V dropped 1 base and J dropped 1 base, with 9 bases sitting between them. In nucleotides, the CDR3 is TGTGCCAGCAGCCAAGGGGCTTACCGCACAGATACGCAGTATTTT. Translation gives CASSQGAYRTDTQYF.

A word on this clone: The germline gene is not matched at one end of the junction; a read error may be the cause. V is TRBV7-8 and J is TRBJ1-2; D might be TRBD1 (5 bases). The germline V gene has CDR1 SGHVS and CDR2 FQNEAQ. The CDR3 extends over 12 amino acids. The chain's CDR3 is CASSLAWGGYTF. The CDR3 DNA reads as TGTGCCAGCAGCCTAGCTTGGGGGGGCTACACCTTC.

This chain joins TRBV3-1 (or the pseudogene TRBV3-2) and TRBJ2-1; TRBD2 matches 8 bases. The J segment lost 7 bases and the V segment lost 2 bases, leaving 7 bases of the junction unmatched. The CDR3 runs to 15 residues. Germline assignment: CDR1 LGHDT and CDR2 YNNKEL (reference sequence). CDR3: CASSQQLAGKNEQFF. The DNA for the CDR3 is TGTGCCAGCAGCCAACAGTTAGCGGGAAAGAATGAGCAGTTCTTC.

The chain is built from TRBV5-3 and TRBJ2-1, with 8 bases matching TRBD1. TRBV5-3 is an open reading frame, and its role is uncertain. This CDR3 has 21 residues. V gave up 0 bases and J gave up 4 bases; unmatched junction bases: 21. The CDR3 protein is CARSLVSDFFGDRTHYNEQFF. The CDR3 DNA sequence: TGTGCCAGAAGCTTGGTGTCGGATTTTTTTGGGGACAGGACCCATTACAATGAGCAGTTCTTC.

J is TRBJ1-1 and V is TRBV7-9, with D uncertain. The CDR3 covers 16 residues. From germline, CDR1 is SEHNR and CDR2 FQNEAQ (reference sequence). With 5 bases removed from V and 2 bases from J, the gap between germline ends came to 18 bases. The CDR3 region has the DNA TGTGCCAGCAGCCCAGAAAAAATGGGCGCCAACACTGAAGCTTTCTTT. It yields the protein CASSPEKMGANTEAFF.

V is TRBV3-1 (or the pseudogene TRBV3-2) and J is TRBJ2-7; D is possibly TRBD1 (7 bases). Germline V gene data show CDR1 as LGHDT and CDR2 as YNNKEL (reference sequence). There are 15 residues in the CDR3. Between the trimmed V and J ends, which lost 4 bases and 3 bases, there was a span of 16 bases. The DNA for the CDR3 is TGTGCCAGCAGCCTATCTTACAGGGGAGGCTACGAGCAGTACTTC. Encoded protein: CASSLSYRGGYEQYF.

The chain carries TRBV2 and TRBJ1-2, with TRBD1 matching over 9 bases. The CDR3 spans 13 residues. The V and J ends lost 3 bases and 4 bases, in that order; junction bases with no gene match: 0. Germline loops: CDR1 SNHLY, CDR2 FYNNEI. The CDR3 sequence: CASSETGGYGYTF. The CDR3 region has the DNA TGTGCCAGCAGTGAGACAGGGGGCTATGGCTACACCTTC.

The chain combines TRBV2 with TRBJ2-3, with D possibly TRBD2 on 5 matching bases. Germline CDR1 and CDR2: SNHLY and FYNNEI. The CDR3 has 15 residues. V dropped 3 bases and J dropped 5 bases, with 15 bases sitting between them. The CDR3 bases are TGTGCCAGCAGTGATAGGAAAGGAGAGGGAGATACGCAGTATTTT. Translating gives CASSDRKGEGDTQYF.

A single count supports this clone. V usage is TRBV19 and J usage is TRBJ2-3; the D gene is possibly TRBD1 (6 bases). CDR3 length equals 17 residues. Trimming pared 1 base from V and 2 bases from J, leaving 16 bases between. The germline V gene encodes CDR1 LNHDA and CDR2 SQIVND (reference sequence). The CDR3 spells CASSIATGSFNTDTQYF. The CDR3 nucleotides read TGTGCCAGTAGTATAGCCACAGGGTCATTCAACACAGATACGCAGTATTTT.

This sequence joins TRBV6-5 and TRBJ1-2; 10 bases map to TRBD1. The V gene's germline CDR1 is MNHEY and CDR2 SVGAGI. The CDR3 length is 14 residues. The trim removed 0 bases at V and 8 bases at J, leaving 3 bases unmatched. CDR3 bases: TGTGCCAGCAGTTACTCCGGGACAGGGGTAGGCTACACCTTC. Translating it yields CASSYSGTGVGYTF.

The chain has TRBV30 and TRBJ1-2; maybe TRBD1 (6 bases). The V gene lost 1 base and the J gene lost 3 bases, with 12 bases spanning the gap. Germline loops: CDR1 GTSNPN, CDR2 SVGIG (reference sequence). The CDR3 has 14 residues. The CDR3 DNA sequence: TGTGCCTGGAGTGAACAGGGAATAGACTATGGCTACACCTTC. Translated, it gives CAWSEQGIDYGYTF. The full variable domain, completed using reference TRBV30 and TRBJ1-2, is SQTIHQWPATLVQPVGSPLSLECTVEGTSNPNLYWYRQAAGRGLQLLFYSVGIGQISSEVPQNLSASRPQDRQFILSSKKLLLSDSGFYLCAWSEQGIDYGYTFGSGTRLTVV.

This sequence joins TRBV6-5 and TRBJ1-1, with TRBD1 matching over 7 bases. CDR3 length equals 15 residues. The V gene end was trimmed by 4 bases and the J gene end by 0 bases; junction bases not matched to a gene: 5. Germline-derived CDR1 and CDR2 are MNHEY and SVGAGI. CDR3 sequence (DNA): TGTGCCAGCAGTTCTTACAGGGGCATGAACACTGAAGCTTTCTTT. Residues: CASSSYRGMNTEAFF.